The next 8 T cell receptor beta chains were all read from a single sample in a study of T cells in Graves' hyperthyroidism and ophthalmopathy (dated by TCRdb to between 2017 and 2020). The library was produced with multiplex PCR. The sequencer was an Illumina HiSeq 2000. Amplification of TCR beta CDR3 regions was carried out from RNA transcripts. A first-round RT-PCR of the TCR CDR3 used the HTBI primer set with the Qiagen OneStep RT-PCR kit. TCRdb reran the public reads through fastp at Q25 and MiXCR, keeping productive beta chains. Each CDR3 protein gets just one entry, which takes the most common genes and DNA from the rows behind it. The sample contains roughly 200,000 distinct CDR3 sequences, around 17% of them found a single time. The ten most abundant clones make up roughly 55% of the sample. Specimen: blood. All receptors derive from a woman in her forties or fifties with Graves' hyperthyroidism.

This clonotype came up many times. The chain couples TRBV7-9 to TRBJ2-3; D tentatively reads TRBD1 or TRBD2 (5 bases each). CDR3 length equals 16 residues. CDR1 is SEHNR, CDR2 FQNEAQ, per germline (reference sequence). The V and J ends lost 1 base and 6 bases respectively, with 17 bases between them. CDR3 in DNA: TGTGCCAGCAGCTTAGAGGGGACGGTCCTCGGGGATACGCAGTATTTT. Translation: CASSLEGTVLGDTQYF.

This clonotype was picked up a small number of times. CDR3: CASSIPFRGGGDQPQHF. DNA of the CDR3: TGTGCCAGTAGTATCCCTTTTAGGGGTGGGGGTGATCAGCCCCAGCATTTT. The chain uses TRBV19 and TRBJ1-5, with a weak D call TRBD1 (5 bases). Trimming cost V 3 bases and J 5 bases, with 20 bases left between them. CDR3 size: 17 residues. Germline CDR1 reads LNHDA; CDR2 reads SQIVND (reference sequence). The full variable domain, its missing parts supplied by reference TRBV19 and TRBJ1-5, is DGGITQSPKYLFRKEGQNVTLSCEQNLNHDAMYWYRQDPGQGLRLIYYSQIVNDFQKGDIAEGYSVSREKKESFPLTVTSAQKNPTAFYLCASSIPFRGGGDQPQHFGDGTRLSIL.

The rearrangement uses TRBV20-1 and TRBJ1-4; 7 bases are a match to TRBD1. Per the germline V gene, CDR1 is DFQATT and CDR2 is SNEGSKA (reference sequence). This CDR3 has 13 amino acids. Losses at the gene ends were 5 bases for V and 8 bases for J; bases not matched to a gene: 8. This chain's CDR3 is CSAGKQGNEKLFF. CDR3 DNA sequence: TGCAGTGCTGGGAAACAGGGGAACGAAAAACTGTTTTTT.

This clonotype was detected many times. This chain joins TRBV7-2 and TRBJ1-1; D not resolved. In germline, CDR1 is SGHTA, CDR2 FQGNSA. This CDR3 spans 17 amino acids. Trimming left V 5 bases short and J 0 bases short, with 19 bases between. CDR3 loop: CASSPHLKSYMNTEAFF. For the CDR3, the DNA is TGTGCCAGCAGCCCCCACCTAAAATCCTACATGAACACTGAAGCTTTCTTT.

This clonotype occurred a few times. An end of the junction does not agree with germline; a read error may underlie this. The chain uses TRBV7-3 and TRBJ2-2, with D unresolved. The germline V gene encodes CDR1 SGHTA and CDR2 FQGTGA. This CDR3 has 17 residues. In nucleotides, the CDR3 is TGTGTCAGCAGCTTTATGGCGAAACGGGTGAACACCGGGGAGCTGTTTTTT. Translation: CVSSFMAKRVNTGELFF.

This clonotype was seen many times. The genes are TRBV27 and TRBJ1-3, with D unclear. Germline CDR1 MNHEY, CDR2 SMNVEV (reference sequence). This CDR3 has 13 amino acids. V lost 5 bases and J lost 2, with 7 bases in between. The CDR3 protein is CASSEAAGNTIYF. The CDR3 DNA sequence: TGTGCCAGCAGTGAAGCAGCTGGAAACACCATATATTTT.

The sample holds a few counts of this clonotype. V gene TRBV6-1 combines with J gene TRBJ2-1, with 8 bases identical to TRBD2. Germline V gene data show CDR1 as MNHNS and CDR2 as SASEGT. The length of the CDR3 is 15 residues. V lost 6 bases, J lost 4 bases, and 8 bases stayed unmatched. The CDR3 sequence: CASRLVAGQYNEQFF. CDR3 sequence (DNA): TGTGCCAGCAGGCTGGTAGCGGGGCAATACAATGAGCAGTTCTTC.

This clonotype was counted ten times or more. The chain recombines TRBV30 with TRBJ2-5; D not certain. V dropped 0 bases and J dropped 4 bases, with 9 bases sitting between them. The CDR3 runs 13 residues. The germline gives CDR1 GTSNPN, CDR2 SVGIG (reference sequence). CDR3 sequence: CAWSVRVGETQYF. Here the CDR3 DNA reads TGTGCCTGGAGTGTTCGGGTGGGAGAGACCCAGTACTTC.